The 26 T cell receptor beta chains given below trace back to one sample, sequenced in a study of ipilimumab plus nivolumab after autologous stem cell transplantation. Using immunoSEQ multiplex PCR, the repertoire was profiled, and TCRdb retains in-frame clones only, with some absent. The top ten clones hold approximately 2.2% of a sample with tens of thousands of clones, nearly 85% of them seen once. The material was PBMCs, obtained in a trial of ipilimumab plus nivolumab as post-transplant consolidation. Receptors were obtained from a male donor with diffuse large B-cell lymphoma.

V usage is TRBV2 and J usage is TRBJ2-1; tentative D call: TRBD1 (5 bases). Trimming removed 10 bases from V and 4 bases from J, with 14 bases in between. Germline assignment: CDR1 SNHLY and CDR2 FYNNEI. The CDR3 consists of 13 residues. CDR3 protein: CATKSRVYNEQFF. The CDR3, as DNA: TGTGCCACAAAGAGCAGGGTTTACAATGAGCAGTTCTTC.

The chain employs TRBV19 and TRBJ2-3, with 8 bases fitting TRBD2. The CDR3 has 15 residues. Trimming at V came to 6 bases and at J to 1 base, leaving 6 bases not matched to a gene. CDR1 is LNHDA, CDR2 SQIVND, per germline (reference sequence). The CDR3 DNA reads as TGTGCCAGTAGACGAATGACTAGCGGCACAGATACGCAGTATTTT. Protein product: CASRRMTSGTDTQYF.

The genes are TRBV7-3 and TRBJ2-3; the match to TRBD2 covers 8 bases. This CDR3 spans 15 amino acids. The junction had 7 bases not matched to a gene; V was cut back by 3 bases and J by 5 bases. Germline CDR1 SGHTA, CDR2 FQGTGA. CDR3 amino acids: CASSFNGGAGDTQYF. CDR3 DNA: TGTGCCAGCAGCTTCAACGGGGGGGCCGGAGATACGCAGTATTTT.

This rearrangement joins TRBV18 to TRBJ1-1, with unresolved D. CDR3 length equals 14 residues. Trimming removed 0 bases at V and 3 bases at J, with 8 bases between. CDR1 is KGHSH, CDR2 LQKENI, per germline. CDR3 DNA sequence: TGTGCCAGCTCACCACCGCCAGGCTACACTGAAGCTTTCTTT. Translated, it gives CASSPPPGYTEAFF.

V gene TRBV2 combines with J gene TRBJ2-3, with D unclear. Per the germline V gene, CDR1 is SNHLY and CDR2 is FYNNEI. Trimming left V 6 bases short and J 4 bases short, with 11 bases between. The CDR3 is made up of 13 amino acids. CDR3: CASRSPWADTQYF. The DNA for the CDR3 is TGTGCCAGCAGGTCCCCTTGGGCAGATACGCAGTATTTT.

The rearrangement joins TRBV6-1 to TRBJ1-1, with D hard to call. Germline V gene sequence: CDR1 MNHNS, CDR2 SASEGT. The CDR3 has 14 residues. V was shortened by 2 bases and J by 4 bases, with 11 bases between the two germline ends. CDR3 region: CASSESLRSTEAFF. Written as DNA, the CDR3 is TGTGCCAGCAGTGAATCATTAAGGAGCACTGAAGCTTTCTTT.

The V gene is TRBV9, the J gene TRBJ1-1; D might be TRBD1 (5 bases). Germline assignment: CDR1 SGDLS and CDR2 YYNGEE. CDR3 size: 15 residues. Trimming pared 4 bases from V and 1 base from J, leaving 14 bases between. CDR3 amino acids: CASSPSQGGNTEAFF. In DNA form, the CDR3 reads TGTGCCAGCAGCCCCTCCCAGGGTGGGAACACTGAAGCTTTCTTT.

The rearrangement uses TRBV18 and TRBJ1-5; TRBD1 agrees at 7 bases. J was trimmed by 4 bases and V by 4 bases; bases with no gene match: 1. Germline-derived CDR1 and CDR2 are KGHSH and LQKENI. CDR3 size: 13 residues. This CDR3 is CASSRDRNQPQHF. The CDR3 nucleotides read TGTGCCAGCTCACGGGACAGAAATCAGCCCCAGCATTTT.

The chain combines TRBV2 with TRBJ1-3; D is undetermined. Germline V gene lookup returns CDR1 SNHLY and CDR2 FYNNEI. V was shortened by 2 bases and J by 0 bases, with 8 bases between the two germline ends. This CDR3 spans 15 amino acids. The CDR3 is CASSEQGGSGNTIYF. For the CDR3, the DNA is TGTGCCAGCAGTGAACAAGGAGGCTCTGGAAACACCATATATTTT.

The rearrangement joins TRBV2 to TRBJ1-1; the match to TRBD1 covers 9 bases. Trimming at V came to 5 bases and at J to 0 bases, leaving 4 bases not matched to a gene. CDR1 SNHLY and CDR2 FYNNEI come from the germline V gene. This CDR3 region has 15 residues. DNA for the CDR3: TGTGCCAGCAGTCGACAGGGGGGGATGAACACTGAAGCTTTCTTT. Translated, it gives CASSRQGGMNTEAFF.

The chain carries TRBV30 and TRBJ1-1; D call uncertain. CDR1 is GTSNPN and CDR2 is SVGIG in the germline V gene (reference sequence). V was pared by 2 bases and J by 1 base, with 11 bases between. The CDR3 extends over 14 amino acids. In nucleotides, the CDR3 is TGTGCCTGGAGTAGTGGGTTGCGGAACACTGAAGCTTTCTTT. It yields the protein CAWSSGLRNTEAFF.

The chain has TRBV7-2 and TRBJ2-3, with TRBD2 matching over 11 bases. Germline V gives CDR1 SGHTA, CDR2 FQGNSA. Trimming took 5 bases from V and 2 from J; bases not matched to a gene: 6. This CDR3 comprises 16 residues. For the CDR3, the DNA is TGTGCCAGCAGCCCAGGGACTAGCGGTACCACAGATACGCAGTATTTT. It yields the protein CASSPGTSGTTDTQYF.

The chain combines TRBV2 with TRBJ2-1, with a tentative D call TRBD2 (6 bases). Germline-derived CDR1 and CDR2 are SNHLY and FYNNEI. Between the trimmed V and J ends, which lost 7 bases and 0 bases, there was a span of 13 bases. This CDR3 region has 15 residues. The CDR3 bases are TGTGCCAGCAAGCTACGGGGGACCTCCTACAATGAGCAGTTCTTC. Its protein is CASKLRGTSYNEQFF.

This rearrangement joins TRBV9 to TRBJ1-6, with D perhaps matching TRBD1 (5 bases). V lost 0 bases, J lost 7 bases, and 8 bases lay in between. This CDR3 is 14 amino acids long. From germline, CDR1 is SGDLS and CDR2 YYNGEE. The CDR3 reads CASSVESGNSPLHF. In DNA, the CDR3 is TGTGCCAGCAGCGTAGAATCAGGGAATTCACCCCTCCACTTT.

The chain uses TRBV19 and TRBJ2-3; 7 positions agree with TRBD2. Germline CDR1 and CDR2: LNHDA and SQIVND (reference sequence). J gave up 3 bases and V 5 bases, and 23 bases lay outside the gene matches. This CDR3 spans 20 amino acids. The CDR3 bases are TGTGCCAGTAGTCTGGGTCGTCTACGGTGGACCAGCGGGGTTACAGATACGCAGTATTTT. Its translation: CASSLGRLRWTSGVTDTQYF.

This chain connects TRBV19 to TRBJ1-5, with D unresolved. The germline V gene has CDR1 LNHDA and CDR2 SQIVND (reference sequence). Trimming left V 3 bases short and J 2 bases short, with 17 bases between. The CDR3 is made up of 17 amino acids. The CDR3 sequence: CASSISEGRQRNQPQHF. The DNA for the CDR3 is TGTGCCAGTAGTATTTCGGAGGGCAGGCAACGCAATCAGCCCCAGCATTTT.

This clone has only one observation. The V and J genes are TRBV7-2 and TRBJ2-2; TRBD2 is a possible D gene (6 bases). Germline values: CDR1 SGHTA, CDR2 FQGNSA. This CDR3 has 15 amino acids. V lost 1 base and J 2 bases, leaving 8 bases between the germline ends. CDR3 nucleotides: TGTGCCAGCAGCTTAGAGGGACTTAACACCGGGGAGCTGTTTTTT. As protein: CASSLEGLNTGELFF. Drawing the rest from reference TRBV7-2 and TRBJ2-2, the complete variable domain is GAGVSQSPSNKVTEKGKDVELRCDPISGHTALYWYRQSLGQGLEFLIYFQGNSAPDKSGLPSDRFSAERTGGSVSTLTIQRTQQEDSAVYLCASSLEGLNTGELFFGEGSRLTVL.

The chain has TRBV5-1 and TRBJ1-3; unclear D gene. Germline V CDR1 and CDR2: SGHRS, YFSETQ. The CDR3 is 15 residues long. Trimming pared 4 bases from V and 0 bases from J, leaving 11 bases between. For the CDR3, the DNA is TGCGCCAGCAGCCTTGACCGCGACTCTGGAAACACCATATATTTT. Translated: CASSLDRDSGNTIYF. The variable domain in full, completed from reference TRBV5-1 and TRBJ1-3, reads KAGVTQTPRYLIKTRGQQVTLSCSPISGHRSVSWYQQTPGQGLQFLFEYFSETQRNKGNFPGRFSGRQFSNSRSEMNVSTLELGDSALYLCASSLDRDSGNTIYFGEGSWLTVV.

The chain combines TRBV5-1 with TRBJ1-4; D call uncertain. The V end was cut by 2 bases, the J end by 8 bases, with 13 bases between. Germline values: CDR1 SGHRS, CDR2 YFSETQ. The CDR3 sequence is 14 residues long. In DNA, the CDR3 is TGCGCCAGCAGCTTTAATCCGGAGTACGAAAAACTGTTTTTT. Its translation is CASSFNPEYEKLFF.

The CDR3 DNA reads TGTGCCAGCAGCTCAAGTCATACAGGGGGTGATGGCTACACCTTC. It is translated as CASSSSHTGGDGYTF. The V gene is TRBV7-2, the J gene TRBJ1-2; 8 nucleotides align to TRBD1. The CDR3 runs 15 residues. The V gene's germline CDR1 is SGHTA and CDR2 FQGNSA. V was clipped by 4 bases and J by 6 bases; unmatched bases: 10.

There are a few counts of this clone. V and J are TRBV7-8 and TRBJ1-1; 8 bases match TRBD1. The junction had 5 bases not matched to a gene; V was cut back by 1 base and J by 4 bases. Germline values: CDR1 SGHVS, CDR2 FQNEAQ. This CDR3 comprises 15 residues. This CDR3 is CASSLEYRGSTEAFF. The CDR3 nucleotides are TGTGCCAGCAGCTTAGAATACAGGGGGAGCACTGAAGCTTTCTTT. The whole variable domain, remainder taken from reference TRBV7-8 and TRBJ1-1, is GAGVSQSPRYKVAKRGQDVALRCDPISGHVSLFWYQQALGQGPEFLTYFQNEAQLDKSGLPSDRFFAERPEGSVSTLKIQRTQQEDSAVYLCASSLEYRGSTEAFFGQGTRLTVV.

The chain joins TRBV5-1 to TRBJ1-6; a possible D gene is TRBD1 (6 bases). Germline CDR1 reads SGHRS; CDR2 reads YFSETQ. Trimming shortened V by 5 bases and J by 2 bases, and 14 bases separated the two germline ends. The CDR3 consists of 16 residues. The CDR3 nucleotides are TGCGCCAGCAGGGATAAGGACAGCCCCTATAATTCACCCCTCCACTTT. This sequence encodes CASRDKDSPYNSPLHF.

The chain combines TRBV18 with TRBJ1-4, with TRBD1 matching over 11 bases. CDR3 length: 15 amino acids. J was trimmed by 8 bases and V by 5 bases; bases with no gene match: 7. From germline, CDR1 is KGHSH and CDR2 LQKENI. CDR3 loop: CASSEDRGRQEKLFF. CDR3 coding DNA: TGTGCCAGCTCAGAGGACAGGGGGCGTCAAGAAAAACTGTTTTTT.

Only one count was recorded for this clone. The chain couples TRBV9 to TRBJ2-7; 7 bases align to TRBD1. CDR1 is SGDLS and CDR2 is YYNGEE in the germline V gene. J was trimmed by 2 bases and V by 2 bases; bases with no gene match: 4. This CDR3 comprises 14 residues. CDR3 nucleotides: TGTGCCAGCAGCGTCGCCGGACAGGCCTACGAGCAGTACTTC. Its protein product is CASSVAGQAYEQYF.

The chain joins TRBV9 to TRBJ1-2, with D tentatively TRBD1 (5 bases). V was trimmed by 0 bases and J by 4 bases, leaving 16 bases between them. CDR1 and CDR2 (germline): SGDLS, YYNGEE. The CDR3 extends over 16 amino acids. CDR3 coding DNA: TGTGCCAGCAGCGTAGGGGCGGCGGGGGGGGGCTATGGCTACACCTTC. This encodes CASSVGAAGGGYGYTF.

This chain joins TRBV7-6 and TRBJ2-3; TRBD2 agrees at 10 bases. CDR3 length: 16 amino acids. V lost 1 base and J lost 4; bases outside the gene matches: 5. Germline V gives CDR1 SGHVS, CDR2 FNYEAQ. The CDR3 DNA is TGTGCCAGCAGCTTAGGAGCTAGCGGGGGATCAGATACGCAGTATTTT. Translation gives CASSLGASGGSDTQYF.